These T cell receptor beta chains were read from a single sample in a study of control samples from healthy donors and cancer patients. The repertoire was sequenced with immunoSEQ multiplex PCR; TCRdb's copy has only in-frame clones and lacks some. This sample carries fewer than 200,000 clones, 85% to 95% of them seen once, and the ten largest clones take roughly 1.3%. The specimen sequenced was blood. These receptors originate from a man in his thirties or forties in good health. Both conserved end residues are part of each CDR3. The order of the fields is D gene, clone size, V gene, J gene, CDR3 DNA, CDR3 protein. D genes are given only for firm matches. The size of a clone is reported for some rows only, either as once, few or many, or as a class for expanded clones.

D: .; size: .; V: TRBV7-6; J: TRBJ1-1; DNA: TGTGCCAGCAGCTCCCCTAGTACGTTGGGCACTGAAGCTTTCTTT; CDR3: CASSSPSTLGTEAFF
D: TRBD1; size: .; V: TRBV7-2; J: TRBJ2-5; DNA: TGTGCCAGCAGCCCTGGGACAGGGAGAGAGACCCAGTACTTC; CDR3: CASSPGTGRETQYF
D: .; size: .; V: TRBV5-5; J: TRBJ1-5; DNA: TGTGCCAGCAGCTTGAACCCGGGGGCGTACACTAGCAATCAGCCCCAGCATTTT; CDR3: CASSLNPGAYTSNQPQHF
D: TRBD2; size: .; V: TRBV7-9; J: TRBJ2-7; DNA: TGTGCCAGCAGCTTAATCGGGACTAGCGGGAGCTCCTACGAGCAGTACTTC; CDR3: CASSLIGTSGSSYEQYF
D: .; size: .; V: TRBV9; J: TRBJ2-7; DNA: TGTGCCAGCAGCGTAGGGGACGGCTCCTACGAGCAGTACTTC; CDR3: CASSVGDGSYEQYF
D: .; size: .; V: TRBV12-3/TRBV12-4; J: TRBJ2-1; DNA: TGTGCCAGCAGTATCCGACAGGTGGGGTTCTTC; CDR3: CASSIRQVGFF
D: TRBD1; size: .; V: TRBV5-1; J: TRBJ2-5; DNA: TGCGCCAGCAGCCGCGGACCGGGACAGGGAGGGAACCAAGAGACCCAGTACTTC; CDR3: CASSRGPGQGGNQETQYF
D: .; size: .; V: TRBV18; J: TRBJ2-3; DNA: TGTGCCAGCTCCTACACAGATACGCAGTATTTT; CDR3: CASSYTDTQYF
D: .; size: .; V: TRBV3-1/TRBV3-2; J: TRBJ1-2; DNA: TGTGCCAGCAGCCCCGGCGTGGGGGCGAACTATGGCTACACCTTC; CDR3: CASSPGVGANYGYTF
D: .; size: .; V: TRBV6-1; J: TRBJ1-6; DNA: TGTGCCAGCAGTGCCACTCTAGACGGAATGTATTCACCCCTCCACTTT; CDR3: CASSATLDGMYSPLHF
D: .; size: .; V: TRBV14; J: TRBJ2-1; DNA: TGTGCCAGCAGCCCCTACTGGGCGGGGAATGAGCAGTTCTTC; CDR3: CASSPYWAGNEQFF
D: TRBD2; size: .; V: TRBV2; J: TRBJ2-1; DNA: TGTGCCAGCAGTGAAGGGCGGGAGGTCTACAATGAGCAGTTCTTC; CDR3: CASSEGREVYNEQFF
D: TRBD1; size: once; V: TRBV10-3; J: TRBJ1-5; DNA: TGTGCCATCAGTGAGGGACAGGGGGGCAATCAGCCCCAGCATTTT; CDR3: CAISEGQGGNQPQHF
D: .; size: .; V: TRBV20-1; J: TRBJ2-7; DNA: TGCAGTGCTAACGCAGAATACGAGCAGTACTTC; CDR3: CSANAEYEQYF
D: TRBD1; size: .; V: TRBV5-4; J: TRBJ1-6; DNA: TGTGCCAGCAGCTTAGGGGGCGTTGATTCACCCCTCCACTTT; CDR3: CASSLGGVDSPLHF